One sample yielded the 21 T cell receptor beta chains listed below, sequenced in a study of cytomegalovirus exposure and HLA in healthy donors. Profiling relied on immunoSEQ multiplex PCR, and the TCRdb table lists in-frame clones only, not all of them. The top ten hold roughly 9.4% of the sample, which has under 150,000 clones, more than 75% seen once. The sequencing input was PBMCs. The origin of the receptors is a man aged 18 to 30 in good health and CMV-seropositive.

The V call is TRBV6-1, the J call TRBJ1-1; D is unresolved. In germline, CDR1 is MNHNS, CDR2 SASEGT. The V end was cut by 2 bases, the J end by 0 bases, with 7 bases between. The CDR3 length is 14 residues. CDR3: CASSERGMNTEAFF. The CDR3 bases are TGTGCCAGCAGTGAAAGAGGGATGAACACTGAAGCTTTCTTT.

This chain links TRBV14 with TRBJ2-7; TRBD1 aligns across 7 bases. Germline lookup yields CDR1 SGHDN and CDR2 FVKESK. CDR3 length: 15 residues. V shed 2 bases, J shed 5 bases, and the junction held 9 bases outside the gene matches. The DNA of the CDR3 is TGTGCCAGCAGCCAAATTACACAGGGGATCAACGAGCAGTACTTC. It specifies CASSQITQGINEQYF.

This clone was found once. The rearrangement joins TRBV7-9 to TRBJ2-2; TRBD2 matches at 11 bases. J gave up 7 bases and V 4 bases, and 5 bases lay outside the gene matches. Looked up from germline, CDR1 is SEHNR and CDR2 is FQNEAQ (reference sequence). This CDR3 spans 15 amino acids. The CDR3 is CASSSSSGGSGELFF. The CDR3 DNA follows: TGTGCCAGCAGCTCGTCTAGCGGGGGGAGCGGGGAGCTGTTTTTT.

The chain recombines TRBV6-1 with TRBJ2-2; TRBD1 agrees at 10 bases. The germline V gene has CDR1 MNHNS and CDR2 SASEGT. V shed 2 bases and J 0 bases; nucleotides not matched to a gene: 6. CDR3 length equals 18 residues. The CDR3 DNA reads TGTGCCAGCAGTGAAATCGGCGGACAGGGGGCGAACACCGGGGAGCTGTTTTTT. This codes for CASSEIGGQGANTGELFF.

The V gene is TRBV5-1, the J gene TRBJ2-1; 12 bases match TRBD2. The V gene end was trimmed by 3 bases and the J gene end by 8 bases; junction bases not matched to a gene: 6. The CDR3 extends over 15 amino acids. Germline V CDR1 and CDR2: SGHRS, YFSETQ. CDR3: CASSSQGLAGYEQFF. In DNA, the CDR3 is TGCGCCAGCAGCTCCCAGGGACTAGCGGGCTATGAGCAGTTCTTC.

J is TRBJ2-5 and V is TRBV5-1, with D tentatively TRBD1 (5 bases). V was cut by 0 bases and J by 3 bases, with 6 bases left in between. The germline gives CDR1 SGHRS, CDR2 YFSETQ. The CDR3 sequence is 13 residues long. The CDR3 region is CASSLGREETQYF. CDR3 DNA: TGCGCCAGCAGCTTGGGCAGGGAAGAGACCCAGTACTTC.

The chain recombines TRBV7-2 with TRBJ1-2; TRBD1 agrees at 7 bases. The germline V gene encodes CDR1 SGHTA and CDR2 FQGNSA. Germline trimming cut 4 bases from V and 7 bases from J; bases unmatched to any gene: 12. CDR3 length: 15 residues. CDR3 sequence: CASSSWSEGASGYTF. CDR3 coding DNA: TGTGCCAGCAGCTCCTGGAGTGAGGGGGCGAGTGGCTACACCTTC.

V is TRBV25-1 and J is TRBJ2-3; D ambiguous. V was clipped by 3 bases and J by 1 base, with 8 bases between them. CDR1 and CDR2 (germline): MGHDK, SYGVNS. This CDR3 contains 14 residues. The CDR3, as DNA: TGTGCCAGCAGTGAGGAGTCGCGCACAGATACGCAGTATTTT. It yields the protein CASSEESRTDTQYF.

The V gene is TRBV5-1, the J gene TRBJ2-2; 8 bases line up with TRBD2. The length of the CDR3 is 17 residues. Germline CDR1 reads SGHRS; CDR2 reads YFSETQ. V lost 0 bases, J lost 0 bases, and 4 bases stayed unmatched. The CDR3 nucleotides read TGCGCCAGCAGCTTGGACGGGCGGGGGGCGAACACCGGGGAGCTGTTTTTT. It translates to CASSLDGRGANTGELFF.

This sequence joins TRBV2 and TRBJ2-4; the match to TRBD1 covers 7 bases. CDR1 and CDR2 (germline): SNHLY, FYNNEI. This CDR3 spans 15 amino acids. The ends lost 8 bases at V and 1 base at J; junction bases unmatched: 8. The CDR3, as DNA: TGTGCCAGCGGATCAGGGGGTGGGGCCAAAAACATTCAGTACTTC. Translation gives CASGSGGGAKNIQYF.

The gene calls are TRBV11-2 and TRBJ2-3; a weak D match, TRBD2 (7 bases). Per the germline V gene, CDR1 is SGHAT and CDR2 is FQNNGV. The CDR3 loop spans 14 amino acids. Between the trimmed V and J ends, which lost 4 bases and 11 bases, there was a span of 19 bases. CDR3 DNA sequence: TGTGCCAGCAGCTCTTGGGGGGGACAAAGTGAGCAGTATTTT. The encoded protein is CASSSWGGQSEQYF.

J is TRBJ2-3 and V is TRBV6-6; D unclear. This CDR3 contains 14 residues. Germline values: CDR1 MNHNY, CDR2 SVGAGI (reference sequence). Trimming took 4 bases from V and 1 from J, leaving 9 bases between them. CDR3 sequence reads: CASSWRPRTDTQYF. In DNA, the CDR3 is TGTGCCAGCAGTTGGAGACCCCGCACAGATACGCAGTATTTT.

The V call is TRBV6-1, the J call TRBJ2-2; TRBD1 matches at 7 bases. The CDR3 is 14 amino acids. Germline-derived CDR1 and CDR2 are MNHNS and SASEGT. The V segment lost 5 bases and the J segment 6 bases; nucleotides outside the gene matches: 6. CDR3 coding DNA: TGTGCCAGCAGTAGACAGGGAATACCCGGGGAGCTGTTTTTT. It translates to CASSRQGIPGELFF.

The rearrangement uses TRBV7-9 and TRBJ1-4, with 7 bases that match TRBD1. CDR1 is SEHNR and CDR2 is FQNEAQ in the germline V gene (reference sequence). V dropped 6 bases and J dropped 8; count of bases not matched to a gene: 15. There are 16 residues in the CDR3. This CDR3 is CASRYETGRGREKLFF. CDR3 DNA sequence: TGTGCCAGCAGATATGAGACAGGGCGGGGACGCGAAAAACTGTTTTTT. Together with reference TRBV7-9 and TRBJ1-4, the CDR3 gives the full variable domain: DTGVSQNPRHKITKRGQNVTFRCDPISEHNRLYWYRQTLGQGPEFLTYFQNEAQLEKSRLLSDRFSAERPKGSFSTLEIQRTEQGDSAMYLCASRYETGRGREKLFFGSGTQLSVL.

This clone was found once. The gene calls are TRBV28 and TRBJ1-2; tentatively, D is TRBD1 (6 bases). Germline V gives CDR1 MDHEN, CDR2 SYDVKM. V shed 8 bases and J shed 3 bases, with 13 bases lying between them. This CDR3 has 13 residues. CDR3 residues: CASETTGYYGYTF. The CDR3 nucleotides read TGTGCCAGCGAAACTACAGGGTACTATGGCTACACCTTC.

This chain links TRBV5-1 with TRBJ2-1; D is perhaps TRBD1 (6 bases). Germline V lookup: CDR1 SGHRS, CDR2 YFSETQ. The CDR3 is 15 amino acids. V was shortened by 1 base and J by 2 bases, with 10 bases between the two germline ends. The DNA for the CDR3 is TGCGCCAGCAGCTTGTCACAGGGTCCCTACAATGAGCAGTTCTTC. This gives the protein CASSLSQGPYNEQFF.

The genes are TRBV11-3 and TRBJ2-3; TRBD2 matches at 10 bases. The CDR3 extends over 16 amino acids. The germline V gene has CDR1 SGHNT and CDR2 YENEEA. V trimming: 4 bases; J trimming: 0 bases; junction bases outside the gene matches: 4. As DNA, the CDR3 is TGTGCCAGCAGCTCACAACTAGCGGGAAGCACAGATACGCAGTATTTT. It specifies CASSSQLAGSTDTQYF.

The J gene is TRBJ1-6, the V gene TRBV10-3, with TRBD1 as a possible D gene (5 bases). Germline-derived CDR1 and CDR2 are ENHRY and SYGVKD. The CDR3 totals 14 residues. V dropped 10 bases and J dropped 4 bases, with 14 bases sitting between them. In DNA form, the CDR3 reads TGTGCCACCCGACAGACCGAGTATAATTCACCCCTCCACTTT. Encoded protein: CATRQTEYNSPLHF.

The chain recombines TRBV27 with TRBJ2-5; TRBD2 matches at 7 bases. The CDR3 sequence is 15 residues long. With 5 bases clipped from V and 4 bases from J, the junction kept 10 bases outside the gene matches. CDR1 MNHEY and CDR2 SMNVEV come from the germline V gene (reference sequence). The CDR3 spells CASSELSGNLETQYF. As DNA, the CDR3 is TGTGCCAGCAGTGAATTGAGCGGGAACCTAGAGACCCAGTACTTC.

In its sample, this clone was seen a few times. The chain employs TRBV6-6 and TRBJ1-1; D not resolved. The CDR3 covers 13 residues. The V end lost 5 bases, the J end lost 1 base, and 8 bases lay between the germline ends. Germline values: CDR1 MNHNY, CDR2 SVGAGI (reference sequence). CDR3: CASSHRENTEAFF. CDR3 nucleotide sequence: TGTGCCAGCAGTCACCGGGAGAACACTGAAGCTTTCTTT.

This clone was observed a few times. This chain joins TRBV2 and TRBJ2-3, with 9 bases that match TRBD1. The CDR3 length is 15 residues. The V segment lost 8 bases and the J segment 2 bases; nucleotides outside the gene matches: 8. Per germline, CDR1 SNHLY and CDR2 FYNNEI. CDR3 bases: TGTGCCAGCTCCGACAGGGGGGGACACACAGATACGCAGTATTTT. Translated: CASSDRGGHTDTQYF.